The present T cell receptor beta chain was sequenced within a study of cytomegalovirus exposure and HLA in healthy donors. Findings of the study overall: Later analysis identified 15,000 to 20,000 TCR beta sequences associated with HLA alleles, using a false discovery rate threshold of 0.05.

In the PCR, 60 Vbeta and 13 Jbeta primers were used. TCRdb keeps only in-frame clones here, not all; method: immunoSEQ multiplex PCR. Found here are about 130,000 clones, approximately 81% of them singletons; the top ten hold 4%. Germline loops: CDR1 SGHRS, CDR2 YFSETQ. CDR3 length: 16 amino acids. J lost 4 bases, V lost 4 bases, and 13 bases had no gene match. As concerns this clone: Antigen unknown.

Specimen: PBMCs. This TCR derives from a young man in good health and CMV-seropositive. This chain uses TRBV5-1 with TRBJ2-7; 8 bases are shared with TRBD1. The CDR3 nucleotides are TGCGCCAGCAGCCGCTTGGCAGGGGGCGGTATGTACGAGCAGTACTTC. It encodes CASSRLAGGGMYEQYF.